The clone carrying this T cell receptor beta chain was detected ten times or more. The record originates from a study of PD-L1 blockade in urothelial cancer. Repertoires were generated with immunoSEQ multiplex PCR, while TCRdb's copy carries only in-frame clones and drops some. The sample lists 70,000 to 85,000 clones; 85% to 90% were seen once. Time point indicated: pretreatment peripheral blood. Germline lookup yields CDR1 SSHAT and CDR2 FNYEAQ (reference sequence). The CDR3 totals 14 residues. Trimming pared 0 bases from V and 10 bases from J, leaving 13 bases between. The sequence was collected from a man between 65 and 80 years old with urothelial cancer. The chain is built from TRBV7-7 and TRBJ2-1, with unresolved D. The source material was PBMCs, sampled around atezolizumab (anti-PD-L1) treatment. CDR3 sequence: CASSLAPGYGEQFF. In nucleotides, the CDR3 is TGTGCCAGCAGCTTAGCGCCCGGGTATGGGGAGCAGTTCTTC.